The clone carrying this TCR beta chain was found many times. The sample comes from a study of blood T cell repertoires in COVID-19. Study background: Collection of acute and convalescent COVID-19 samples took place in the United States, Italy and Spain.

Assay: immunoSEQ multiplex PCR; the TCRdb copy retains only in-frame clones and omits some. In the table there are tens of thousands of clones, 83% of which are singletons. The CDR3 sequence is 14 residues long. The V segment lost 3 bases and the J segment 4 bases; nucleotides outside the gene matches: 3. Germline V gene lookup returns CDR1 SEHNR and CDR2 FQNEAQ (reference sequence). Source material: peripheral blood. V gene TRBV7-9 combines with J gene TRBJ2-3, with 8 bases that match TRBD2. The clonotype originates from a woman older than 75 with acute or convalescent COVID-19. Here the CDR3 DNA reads TGTGCCAGCAGCTTCGGAGCGGGAGCAGATACGCAGTATTTT. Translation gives CASSFGAGADTQYF. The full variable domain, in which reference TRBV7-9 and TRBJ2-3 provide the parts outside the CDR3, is DTGVSQNPRHKITKRGQNVTFRCDPISEHNRLYWYRQTLGQGPEFLTYFQNEAQLEKSRLLSDRFSAERPKGSFSTLEIQRTEQGDSAMYLCASSFGAGADTQYFGPGTRLTVL.